The 29 T cell receptor beta chains given below trace back to one sample, sequenced in a study of shared clonotypes between healthy human individuals. Here immunoSEQ multiplex PCR was the method, and the copy in TCRdb shows in-frame clones only, minus some. This sample yields about 640,000 clones, of which 60% to 80% are seen a single time; 1.8% belongs to the top ten. Source material: memory CD4+ T cells sorted from blood. Subset in this sample: CD45RA-negative fraction. These receptor sequences come from a woman younger than 45 in good health.

J is TRBJ2-3 and V is TRBV19; TRBD2 aligns across 7 bases. CDR1 LNHDA and CDR2 SQIVND come from the germline V gene (reference sequence). CDR3 length: 16 amino acids. V shed 5 bases and J 5 bases; nucleotides not matched to a gene: 13. CDR3 coding DNA: TGTGCCAGTAGTCTCTTTCGGGGAGGGCCTGGAGATACGCAGTATTTT. Translating gives CASSLFRGGPGDTQYF.

The chain carries TRBV2 and TRBJ2-7; D is perhaps TRBD1 (5 bases). V lost 6 bases and J lost 0, with 6 bases in between. Germline-derived CDR1 and CDR2 are SNHLY and FYNNEI. The CDR3 sequence is 12 residues long. CDR3 region: CASRTDSYEQYF. CDR3 in DNA: TGTGCCAGCAGGACAGACTCCTACGAGCAGTACTTC.

This rearrangement joins TRBV4-2 to TRBJ2-2; TRBD2 aligns across 13 bases. The CDR3 is 16 amino acids. J gave up 7 bases and V 4 bases, and 6 bases lay outside the gene matches. Germline V gene lookup returns CDR1 LGHNA and CDR2 YNFKEQ. In nucleotides, the CDR3 is TGTGCCAGCAGCCCCGGACTAGCGGGAGACGACGGGGAGCTGTTTTTT. Translation: CASSPGLAGDDGELFF.

The V call is TRBV5-4, the J call TRBJ2-1; 7 bases fit TRBD1. The CDR3 runs to 14 residues. With V trimmed by 4 bases and J by 2 bases, 3 bases remained unmatched. Germline V gene lookup returns CDR1 SGHNT and CDR2 YYREEE (reference sequence). This CDR3 is CASSPTGTYNEQFF. DNA for the CDR3: TGTGCCAGCAGCCCGACAGGGACCTACAATGAGCAGTTCTTC.

This rearrangement joins TRBV21-1 to TRBJ1-1. TRBV21-1 is shown as a pseudogene. The CDR3 extends over 15 amino acids. The DNA for the CDR3 is TGTGCCAGCAGCAATGAGGGGCCCTTTTTAACTGAAGCTTTCTTT. Translation: CASSNEGPFLTEAFF.

V gene TRBV2 combines with J gene TRBJ2-7; possible D gene TRBD2, 5 bases. This CDR3 contains 15 residues. Germline V CDR1 and CDR2: SNHLY, FYNNEI. The ends were cut back, 3 bases at V and 3 bases at J, with 15 bases in the middle. The DNA of the CDR3 is TGTGCCAGCAGTGAGGGAGCGGCTCGGAACTACGAGCAGTACTTC. As protein: CASSEGAARNYEQYF.

The chain joins TRBV19 to TRBJ1-1; 9 bases are shared with TRBD1. CDR3 length: 14 amino acids. CDR1 and CDR2 (germline): LNHDA, SQIVND (reference sequence). Germline trimming cut 5 bases from V and 4 bases from J; bases unmatched to any gene: 5. The CDR3 here is CASSEQGAITEAFF. The CDR3 DNA is TGTGCCAGTAGTGAACAGGGGGCCATCACTGAAGCTTTCTTT.

The CDR3, as DNA: TGTGCCAGCAGTTGGACAGGGAGGGGTCAGCCCCAGCATTTT. Translated, it gives CASSWTGRGQPQHF. The rearrangement links TRBV6-5 to TRBJ1-5, with 8 nucleotides matching TRBD1. The CDR3 length is 14 residues. The V segment lost 4 bases and the J segment 6 bases; nucleotides outside the gene matches: 5. Germline V gene sequence: CDR1 MNHEY, CDR2 SVGAGI.

This clone was seen repeatedly, ten times or more. The CDR3 loop is CASRPGSGPNTGELFF. The CDR3 nucleotides read TGTGCCAGCAGGCCGGGGAGTGGCCCGAACACCGGGGAGCTGTTTTTT. V and J are TRBV6-6 and TRBJ2-2, with a possible D match to TRBD2 (5 bases). The CDR3 is 16 residues long. The V end lost 6 bases, the J end lost 0 bases, and 14 bases lay between the germline ends. CDR1 and CDR2 from the germline V gene are MNHNY and SVGAGI (reference sequence).

The genes are TRBV14 and TRBJ2-5; D not certain. Germline lookup yields CDR1 SGHDN and CDR2 FVKESK. This CDR3 has 15 residues. V was clipped by 1 base and J by 7 bases, with 16 bases between them. For the CDR3, the DNA is TGTGCCAGCAGCCAAGCCTTCCAGCTACGAAGGACCCAGTACTTC. Translated, it gives CASSQAFQLRRTQYF.

The chain joins TRBV27 to TRBJ2-3, with 8 bases lining up with TRBD1. Germline CDR1 and CDR2: MNHEY and SMNVEV (reference sequence). This CDR3 comprises 14 residues. J was trimmed by 5 bases and V by 5 bases; bases with no gene match: 6. CDR3 nucleotides: TGTGCCAGCAGTCTCAGGACAGGGCGAGATACGCAGTATTTT. As protein: CASSLRTGRDTQYF.

The V call is TRBV19, the J call TRBJ2-3, with 8 bases aligning to TRBD2. V lost 6 bases, J lost 6 bases, and 14 bases stayed unmatched. The germline gives CDR1 LNHDA, CDR2 SQIVND (reference sequence). The CDR3 contains 16 residues. The CDR3 region has the DNA TGTGCCAGTAGCTATAGAAGCGGGAGTACCCCCGATACGCAGTATTTT. Its protein is CASSYRSGSTPDTQYF.

This chain connects TRBV10-3 to TRBJ2-2, with TRBD2 matching 7 bases. CDR3 length equals 16 residues. The J segment lost 4 bases and the V segment lost 4 bases, leaving 9 bases of the junction unmatched. Germline V gene data show CDR1 as ENHRY and CDR2 as SYGVKD. The CDR3 here is CAISGLARGRTGELFF. As DNA, the CDR3 is TGTGCCATCAGTGGACTAGCACGGGGTCGCACCGGGGAGCTGTTTTTT.

The chain links TRBV27 to TRBJ2-5; 9 bases fit TRBD1. In germline, CDR1 is MNHEY, CDR2 SMNVEV (reference sequence). The CDR3 length is 13 residues. After removal of 8 bases from V and 5 bases from J, the junction contained 6 bases not matched to a gene. In nucleotides, the CDR3 is TGTGCCAGCGGACGACAGGGGGTTGAGACCCAGTACTTC. This translates into CASGRQGVETQYF.

The sample holds a few counts of this clone. The chain links TRBV7-8 to TRBJ2-5; D is uncertain. The CDR3 has 12 residues. V was clipped by 5 bases and J by 6 bases, with 10 bases between them. The germline V gene has CDR1 SGHVS and CDR2 FQNEAQ. This chain's CDR3 is CASSQERKTQYF. CDR3 nucleotides: TGTGCCAGCAGCCAGGAGAGGAAGACCCAGTACTTC. The full variable domain, completed using reference TRBV7-8 and TRBJ2-5, is GAGVSQSPRYKVAKRGQDVALRCDPISGHVSLFWYQQALGQGPEFLTYFQNEAQLDKSGLPSDRFFAERPEGSVSTLKIQRTQQEDSAVYLCASSQERKTQYFGPGTRLLVL.

This chain uses TRBV28 with TRBJ2-7; D is uncertain. Trimming took off 6 bases at V and 3 bases at J, with 9 bases between the two ends. The CDR3 covers 12 residues. Germline V lookup: CDR1 MDHEN, CDR2 SYDVKM. CDR3 nucleotide sequence: TGTGCCAGCAGGGAGCACGGCTACGAGCAGTACTTC. Translated: CASREHGYEQYF.

The chain couples TRBV5-6 to TRBJ1-2, with D unresolved. V was pared by 0 bases and J by 1 base, with 4 bases between. Germline assignment: CDR1 SGHDT and CDR2 YYEEEE. The CDR3 has 13 amino acids. This CDR3 is CASSLVSNYGYTF. DNA of the CDR3: TGTGCCAGCAGCTTGGTCAGTAACTATGGCTACACCTTC.

The rearrangement joins TRBV28 to TRBJ1-1; 9 bases agree with TRBD1. The germline V gene has CDR1 MDHEN and CDR2 SYDVKM. V lost 4 bases, J lost 9 bases, and 9 bases stayed unmatched. There are 14 residues in the CDR3. The CDR3 is CASSYGQGPPKAFF. CDR3 in DNA: TGTGCCAGCAGTTACGGACAGGGGCCACCCAAAGCTTTCTTT.

The chain is built from TRBV7-8 and TRBJ1-2, with 9 bases lining up with TRBD1. After removal of 7 bases from V and 8 bases from J, the junction contained 11 bases not matched to a gene. Looked up from germline, CDR1 is SGHVS and CDR2 is FQNEAQ. This CDR3 spans 14 amino acids. Here the CDR3 DNA reads TGTGCCAGCACCCTCGGGACAGGGTTGGTCGGCTACACCTTC. This codes for CASTLGTGLVGYTF. Supplemented by reference TRBV7-8 and TRBJ1-2, the full variable domain reads GAGVSQSPRYKVAKRGQDVALRCDPISGHVSLFWYQQALGQGPEFLTYFQNEAQLDKSGLPSDRFFAERPEGSVSTLKIQRTQQEDSAVYLCASTLGTGLVGYTFGSGTRLTVV.

This chain uses TRBV6-6 with TRBJ2-2; TRBD2 aligns across 7 bases. Losses at the gene ends were 6 bases for V and 5 bases for J; bases not matched to a gene: 12. The CDR3 consists of 16 residues. Looked up from germline, CDR1 is MNHNY and CDR2 is SVGAGI (reference sequence). This CDR3 is CASRREHQGATGELFF. The CDR3 nucleotides read TGTGCCAGCAGGCGGGAGCACCAAGGGGCAACCGGGGAGCTGTTTTTT.

The chain employs TRBV10-3 and TRBJ2-7; no definite D call. V was shortened by 0 bases and J by 6 bases, with 15 bases between the two germline ends. The CDR3 is 15 amino acids. The germline V gene encodes CDR1 ENHRY and CDR2 SYGVKD. This CDR3 reads CAISESAPLPREQYF. The CDR3 region has the DNA TGTGCCATCAGTGAGTCTGCCCCTCTGCCCCGCGAGCAGTACTTC.

V and J are TRBV11-3 and TRBJ2-1, with D possibly TRBD1 on 6 matching bases. Germline assignment: CDR1 SGHNT and CDR2 YENEEA. Deletions cut 1 base from V and 1 base from J, with 8 bases between. This CDR3 comprises 15 residues. For the CDR3, the DNA is TGTGCCAGCAGCTTAGTAGGGGGATCCTACAATGAGCAGTTCTTC. Translation gives CASSLVGGSYNEQFF.

This clone has only one observation. The chain carries TRBV28 and TRBJ2-6; 7 positions agree with TRBD1. CDR1 and CDR2 from the germline V gene are MDHEN and SYDVKM. This CDR3 contains 14 residues. V shed 6 bases and J 4 bases; nucleotides not matched to a gene: 3. CDR3 DNA: TGTGCCAGCAGCCGGACAGGAGGGGCCAACGTCCTGACTTTC. Amino acids: CASSRTGGANVLTF.

The chain has TRBV7-9 and TRBJ2-7; 7 bases match TRBD1. Germline CDR1 reads SEHNR; CDR2 reads FQNEAQ (reference sequence). The CDR3 runs to 19 residues. The ends lost 5 bases at V and 6 bases at J; junction bases unmatched: 25. The CDR3 nucleotides are TGTGCCAGCAGCCTATTTCCGAGACAGGGCTATATGTCCTCTAGCGAGCAGTACTTC. Its protein product is CASSLFPRQGYMSSSEQYF.

In its sample, this clone was seen a few times. The V and J genes are TRBV2 and TRBJ2-7, with D unresolved. Trimming removed 6 bases from V and 3 bases from J, with 6 bases in between. The CDR3 extends over 11 amino acids. Germline CDR1 reads SNHLY; CDR2 reads FYNNEI. This chain's CDR3 is CASSPVYEQYF. In DNA form, the CDR3 reads TGTGCCAGCAGCCCCGTCTACGAGCAGTACTTC.

This chain links TRBV9 with TRBJ1-1; maybe TRBD1 (6 bases). Germline V gene data show CDR1 as SGDLS and CDR2 as YYNGEE. The CDR3 runs 16 residues. Trimming pared 3 bases from V and 1 base from J, leaving 16 bases between. The CDR3 is CASSEVIRGGNTEAFF. CDR3 nucleotides: TGTGCCAGCAGCGAGGTAATCAGGGGAGGGAACACTGAAGCTTTCTTT. Filled out from reference TRBV9 and TRBJ1-1, the complete variable domain reads DSGVTQTPKHLITATGQRVTLRCSPRSGDLSVYWYQQSLDQGLQFLIQYYNGEERAKGNILERFSAQQFPDLHSELNLSSLELGDSALYFCASSEVIRGGNTEAFFGQGTRLTVV.

The chain combines TRBV6-4 with TRBJ2-1, with TRBD1 as a possible D gene (5 bases). V gave up 0 bases and J gave up 1 base, with 7 bases separating them. The CDR3 runs to 15 residues. Germline CDR1 and CDR2: MRHNA and SNTAGT. CDR3 in amino acids: CASSDSQGSYNEQFF. The DNA of the CDR3 is TGTGCCAGCAGTGACTCTCAGGGTTCCTACAATGAGCAGTTCTTC.

V usage is TRBV19 and J usage is TRBJ1-5; tentatively, D is TRBD1 (5 bases). There are 13 residues in the CDR3. CDR1 and CDR2 (germline): LNHDA, SQIVND (reference sequence). V gave up 4 bases and J gave up 5 bases, with 9 bases separating them. CDR3 nucleotide sequence: TGTGCCAGTAGTAAAGGGGAGGATCAGCCCCAGCATTTT. This codes for CASSKGEDQPQHF.

The rearrangement joins TRBV2 to TRBJ2-4; possibly TRBD1 or TRBD2 for D (6 bases each). Per the germline V gene, CDR1 is SNHLY and CDR2 is FYNNEI. CDR3 length: 15 residues. With 6 bases removed from V and 3 bases from J, the gap between germline ends came to 15 bases. The CDR3 DNA sequence: TGTGCCAGCAGCGCCGAACAGGGAGGCAAAAACATTCAGTACTTC. It codes for CASSAEQGGKNIQYF.